Each of the 22 T cell receptor beta chains below was sequenced from the same sample in a study of T cell changes during pregnancy in multiple sclerosis. The method was immunoSEQ multiplex PCR; TCRdb's version includes in-frame clones alone and lacks a portion of them. The sample comprises roughly 24,000 clones, approximately 86% of which are singletons, and roughly 1% rests with the top ten. The specimen comprised CD4+ T cells from peripheral blood mononuclear cells, sampled in the second trimester of pregnancy. These receptors came from a female donor in good health, enrolled as a control in a pregnancy study.

The chain combines TRBV6-6 with TRBJ2-1; the match to TRBD2 covers 11 bases. The CDR3 consists of 14 residues. The germline V gene encodes CDR1 MNHNY and CDR2 SVGAGI (reference sequence). V was clipped by 9 bases and J by 2 bases; unmatched bases: 3. The CDR3 spells CASSGLAAYNEQFF. The CDR3 DNA is TGTGCCAGTTCGGGACTAGCGGCCTACAATGAGCAGTTCTTC.

The CDR3 DNA follows: TGTGCCACGGGCTGGGGAGGGAGCTACGAGCAGTACTTC. It codes for CATGWGGSYEQYF. The chain recombines TRBV15 with TRBJ2-7; 7 positions match TRBD2. J gave up 3 bases and V 9 bases, and 8 bases lay outside the gene matches. Germline V gene sequence: CDR1 LNHNV, CDR2 YYDKDF (reference sequence). The CDR3 is 13 amino acids.

Sample share makes this clone medium-sized. The V call is TRBV7-2, the J call TRBJ2-3; D gene unclear. This CDR3 spans 15 amino acids. The germline gives CDR1 SGHTA, CDR2 FQGNSA. V lost 1 base, J lost 4 bases, and 12 bases lay in between. The CDR3 here is CASSLVAKNPDTQYF. CDR3 DNA sequence: TGTGCCAGCAGCTTAGTGGCAAAGAACCCAGATACGCAGTATTTT.

This clone has just one count. The CDR3 DNA reads TGTGCCAGCAGCTCCGGACTAGCGGGAGGTAATAATGAGCAGTTCTTC. Translating it yields CASSSGLAGGNNEQFF. This sequence joins TRBV11-2 and TRBJ2-1; 14 nucleotides match TRBD2. V trimming: 4 bases; J trimming: 7 bases; junction bases outside the gene matches: 6. The CDR3 runs 16 residues. Per the germline V gene, CDR1 is SGHAT and CDR2 is FQNNGV.

The gene calls are TRBV14 and TRBJ2-3; 9 bases are a match to TRBD2. The CDR3 spans 20 residues. Trimming removed 2 bases from V and 2 bases from J; junction bases left unmatched: 17. From germline, CDR1 is SGHDN and CDR2 FVKESK. DNA of the CDR3: TGTGCCAGCAGCCAACTCCCCCCCCCTAGCGGGGCGCCTATCACAGATACGCAGTATTTT. As protein: CASSQLPPPSGAPITDTQYF.

The rearrangement uses TRBV25-1 and TRBJ1-1; possible D gene TRBD1, 5 bases. V was clipped by 6 bases and J by 9 bases, with 20 bases between them. The germline V gene encodes CDR1 MGHDK and CDR2 SYGVNS. This CDR3 has 14 residues. CDR3 loop: CASSNQERGPKAFF. The CDR3 region has the DNA TGTGCCAGCAGCAATCAGGAGCGGGGACCGAAAGCTTTCTTT.

V gene TRBV9 combines with J gene TRBJ1-5, with D possibly matching TRBD1 (5 bases). V lost 3 bases and J lost 0, with 28 bases in between. From germline, CDR1 is SGDLS and CDR2 YYNGEE. This CDR3 has 21 amino acids. CDR3 DNA: TGTGCCAGCAGCGGAATAGGTCGGGTCGGGACTGATCCCGATAGCAATCAGCCCCAGCATTTT. It translates to CASSGIGRVGTDPDSNQPQHF.

The chain carries TRBV4-2 and TRBJ2-5; D might be TRBD1 (6 bases). Deletions cut 3 bases from V and 2 bases from J, with 10 bases between. The CDR3 covers 14 residues. Germline loops: CDR1 LGHNA, CDR2 YNFKEQ. In DNA, the CDR3 is TGTGCCAGCAGCCACAGACAGGCGCAAGAGACCCAGTACTTC. This codes for CASSHRQAQETQYF.

This clone appeared a few times. This chain connects TRBV10-3 to TRBJ2-1; D possibly corresponds to TRBD1 (6 bases). V lost 0 bases to trimming and J lost 1 base, with 7 bases between them. Germline V gives CDR1 ENHRY, CDR2 SYGVKD. The CDR3 runs to 15 residues. The CDR3 loop is CAISESGGSYNEQFF. The CDR3 nucleotides are TGTGCCATCAGTGAGTCAGGGGGTTCCTACAATGAGCAGTTCTTC.

The chain joins TRBV28 to TRBJ2-5; 8 bases fit TRBD2. The V gene end was trimmed by 3 bases and the J gene end by 3 bases; junction bases not matched to a gene: 6. The CDR3 extends over 15 amino acids. From germline, CDR1 is MDHEN and CDR2 SYDVKM. The CDR3 coding sequence is TGTGCCAGCAGTTTCTCCAGCGGGGGAAAAGAGACCCAGTACTTC. It codes for CASSFSSGGKETQYF. The whole variable domain, filled in from reference TRBV28 and TRBJ2-5, reads DVKVTQSSRYLVKRTGEKVFLECVQDMDHENMFWYRQDPGLGLRLIYFSYDVKMKEKGDIPEGYSVSREKKERFSLILESASTNQTSMYLCASSFSSGGKETQYFGPGTRLLVL.

The chain joins TRBV7-3 to TRBJ2-2; TRBD2 matches at 9 bases. Germline V lookup: CDR1 SGHTA, CDR2 FQGTGA. Trimming took 1 base from V and 1 from J; bases not matched to a gene: 13. The CDR3 is made up of 20 amino acids. The CDR3 DNA follows: TGTGCCAGCAGCTTAAGGGCGGGGGGGCTATCCCAGATGAACACCGGGGAGCTGTTTTTT. Its protein product is CASSLRAGGLSQMNTGELFF.

This chain joins TRBV2 and TRBJ2-7; 7 nucleotides match TRBD2. The CDR3 covers 15 residues. The V and J ends lost 2 bases and 3 bases, in that order; junction bases with no gene match: 7. CDR1 is SNHLY, CDR2 FYNNEI, per germline. CDR3 region: CASSELGRVNYEQYF. CDR3 sequence (DNA): TGTGCCAGCAGTGAATTGGGGAGGGTCAACTACGAGCAGTACTTC.

The chain combines TRBV28 with TRBJ1-6; D not resolved. V was cut by 6 bases and J by 0 bases, with 15 bases left in between. This CDR3 contains 17 residues. The germline CDR1 and CDR2 sequences are MDHEN and SYDVKM. This chain's CDR3 is CASRPAGGSSYNSPLHF. CDR3 nucleotide sequence: TGTGCCAGCAGGCCAGCAGGAGGGAGCTCCTATAATTCACCCCTCCACTTT.

This chain links TRBV2 with TRBJ1-5; D unresolved. Germline V gives CDR1 SNHLY, CDR2 FYNNEI. V lost 6 bases and J 4 bases, leaving 13 bases between the germline ends. This CDR3 spans 14 amino acids. The CDR3 sequence is CASSSWTFNQPQHF. CDR3 in DNA: TGTGCCAGCAGCTCTTGGACTTTTAATCAGCCCCAGCATTTT.

V and J are TRBV13 and TRBJ1-2, with 7 positions matching TRBD1. Trimming removed 0 bases from V and 2 bases from J; junction bases left unmatched: 9. Germline V gives CDR1 PRHDT, CDR2 FYEKMQ (reference sequence). This CDR3 has 17 residues. The CDR3 region has the DNA TGTGCCAGCAGCTTAGGGGTCGGAGGAGGGGGCAACTATGGCTACACCTTC. Protein product: CASSLGVGGGGNYGYTF.

J is TRBJ2-7 and V is TRBV11-3; weak D call: TRBD1 (6 bases). The CDR3 sequence is 13 residues long. The germline gives CDR1 SGHNT, CDR2 YENEEA. V lost 4 bases, J lost 3 bases, and 10 bases lay in between. The CDR3 DNA follows: TGTGCCAGCAGCTGGGACACGGACTACGAGCAGTACTTC. Protein: CASSWDTDYEQYF.

This clone was detected once. The chain links TRBV7-9 to TRBJ2-1; no definite D call. The germline V gene has CDR1 SEHNR and CDR2 FQNEAQ (reference sequence). With 8 bases removed from V and 4 bases from J, the gap between germline ends came to 6 bases. CDR3 length: 11 amino acids. CDR3 sequence reads: CASGLYNEQFF. In nucleotides, the CDR3 is TGTGCCAGCGGGCTATACAATGAGCAGTTCTTC.

Comment on this clone: Other DNA sequences of this sample code for an identical CDR3. The chain links TRBV2 to TRBJ2-7, with TRBD1 matching over 8 bases. The trim removed 4 bases at V and 3 bases at J, leaving 2 bases unmatched. CDR1 and CDR2 from the germline V gene are SNHLY and FYNNEI. The CDR3 has 13 residues. CDR3: CASSGDRGYEQYF. The CDR3 nucleotides read TGTGCCAGCAGTGGAGACAGGGGCTACGAGCAGTACTTC.

The V gene is TRBV11-3, the J gene TRBJ2-1, with TRBD2 as a possible D gene (6 bases). This CDR3 has 16 residues. V gave up 0 bases and J gave up 8 bases, with 17 bases separating them. Germline V CDR1 and CDR2: SGHNT, YENEEA. CDR3 nucleotide sequence: TGTGCCAGCAGCTTAGATGGGCGTGGGGGAGGCGATGAGCAGTTCTTC. Amino acid sequence: CASSLDGRGGGDEQFF.

The chain combines TRBV5-1 with TRBJ2-5; TRBD2 agrees at 10 bases. Germline CDR1 and CDR2: SGHRS and YFSETQ. With 3 bases clipped from V and 1 base from J, the junction kept 3 bases outside the gene matches. The CDR3 sequence is 15 residues long. The CDR3 region has the DNA TGCGCCAGCAGCTCCCTAGCGGGGGCCCAAGAGACCCAGTACTTC. Residues: CASSSLAGAQETQYF.

The V call is TRBV7-2, the J call TRBJ1-2; D gene ambiguous. The CDR3 is 13 amino acids. Trimming cost V 1 base and J 8 bases, with 11 bases left between them. Germline V gives CDR1 SGHTA, CDR2 FQGNSA. This chain's CDR3 is CASSLVGEGGYTF. CDR3 sequence (DNA): TGTGCCAGCAGCTTAGTTGGTGAGGGAGGCTACACCTTC.

This rearrangement joins TRBV4-2 to TRBJ2-1; TRBD1 aligns across 7 bases. CDR3 length: 16 residues. V was pared by 2 bases and J by 2 bases, with 6 bases of the junction left unmatched. From germline, CDR1 is LGHNA and CDR2 YNFKEQ. The CDR3 DNA reads as TGTGCCAGCAGCCAACCCGGGACAGACACCTACAATGAGCAGTTCTTC. Translated: CASSQPGTDTYNEQFF.